This paragraph reports one T cell receptor (beta chain). Its specificity is not known. The entry originates in a study of cytomegalovirus exposure and HLA in healthy donors. Study-level results: According to the study, some 160 TCR beta chains were cytomegalovirus-associated.

Per the germline V gene, CDR1 is LNHNV and CDR2 is YYDKDF (reference sequence). Deletions cut 8 bases from V and 0 bases from J, with 13 bases between. The CDR3 runs 15 residues. In the PCR, 60 Vbeta and 13 Jbeta primers were used. The protocol was immunoSEQ multiplex PCR, while the TCRdb copy is restricted to in-frame clones and leaves out a portion. The repertoire includes 65,000 to 85,000 clones, around 72% of them detected once, and around 13% sits in the top ten. The receptor comes from a male donor in good health and CMV-seropositive. The genes are TRBV15 and TRBJ1-4; weak D call: TRBD1 (6 bases). Sequences were obtained from PBMCs. The CDR3 nucleotides read TGTGCCACCGCGCTGGGGGCTCCAACTAATGAAAAACTGTTTTTT. Residues: CATALGAPTNEKLFF.